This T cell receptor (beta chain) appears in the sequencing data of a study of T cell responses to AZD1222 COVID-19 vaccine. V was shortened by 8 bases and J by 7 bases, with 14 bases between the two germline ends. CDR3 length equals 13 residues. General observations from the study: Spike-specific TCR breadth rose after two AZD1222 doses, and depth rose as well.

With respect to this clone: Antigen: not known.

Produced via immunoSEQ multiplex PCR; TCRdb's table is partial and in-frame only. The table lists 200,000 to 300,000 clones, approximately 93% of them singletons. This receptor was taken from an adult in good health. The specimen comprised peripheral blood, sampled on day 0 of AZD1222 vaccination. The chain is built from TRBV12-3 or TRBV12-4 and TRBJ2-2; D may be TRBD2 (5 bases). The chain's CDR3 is CASPKGGGGELFF. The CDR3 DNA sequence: TGTGCCAGCCCAAAAGGAGGCGGCGGGGAGCTGTTTTTT.